This passage covers 18 T cell receptor beta chains from one sample sequenced in a study of shared clonotypes between healthy human individuals (dated by TCRdb to about 2020). Library generation was performed with the immunoSEQ multiplex PCR assay. TCRdb took over this immuneACCESS table, retaining in-frame rearrangements with V and J assigned. Such tables are incomplete; in checked studies, under half of the missing clones stem from an unresolved V gene, and the remainder is unexplained. The sample table records over 2 million clones; approximately 90% of these occur just once. Approximately 0.39% of the sample belongs to the ten largest clones. The sequenced material came from naive CD4+ T cells from PBMCs. Reading the label with the study, this specimen's cell subset or site is: CD45RA+ positively selected. Source of these receptors: a man younger than 35 in good health. Some clones in this sample may be carry-over from other donors' samples.

The chain employs TRBV29-1 and TRBJ2-7; TRBD1 is a possible D gene (7 bases). V was trimmed by 2 bases and J by 3 bases, leaving 14 bases between them. The length of the CDR3 is 14 residues. In germline, CDR1 is SQVTM, CDR2 ANQGSEA. CDR3: CSVEQEQGGYEQYF. The CDR3 DNA is TGCAGCGTTGAACAGGAGCAGGGGGGCTACGAGCAGTACTTC.

The chain uses TRBV5-1 and TRBJ1-4, with no clear D. The CDR3 loop spans 14 amino acids. Trimming stripped 1 base from V and 6 bases from J, with 10 bases between. Germline V gene lookup returns CDR1 SGHRS and CDR2 YFSETQ. CDR3 DNA sequence: TGCGCCAGCAGCTTGAACCGGGCTGATGAAAAACTGTTTTTT. As protein: CASSLNRADEKLFF.

CDR3 sequence (DNA): TGTGCCAGCAGCACCGCCACTCAACAGGGGGCCGGGGTTCAGTACTTC. It is translated as CASSTATQQGAGVQYF. The genes are TRBV7-6 and TRBJ2-4; 9 bases are a match to TRBD1. V lost 5 bases and J lost 11; bases outside the gene matches: 16. CDR3 length: 16 amino acids. Looked up from germline, CDR1 is SGHVS and CDR2 is FNYEAQ.

This chain uses TRBV20-1 with TRBJ2-1; perhaps TRBD1 as D (6 bases). This CDR3 contains 11 residues. Germline CDR1 DFQATT, CDR2 SNEGSKA (reference sequence). V lost 6 bases, J lost 12 bases, and 15 bases lay in between. The DNA of the CDR3 is TGCAGTGCGGATACAGGGTTAGGGCAGTTCTTC. This gives the protein CSADTGLGQFF.

DNA for the CDR3: TGTGCCAGCAGCCCGGGACAGGGTAACCACGAGCAGTACTTC. Translated: CASSPGQGNHEQYF. This sequence joins TRBV6-6 and TRBJ2-5; 9 bases map to TRBD1. Near its end, the DNA agrees better with TRBJ2-7, so the J call may be wrong. Germline assignment: CDR1 MNHNY and CDR2 SVGAGI (reference sequence). The CDR3 loop spans 14 amino acids.

This rearrangement joins TRBV29-1 to TRBJ2-3; TRBD2 agrees at 7 bases. V shed 8 bases and J 4 bases; nucleotides not matched to a gene: 12. Germline-derived CDR1 and CDR2 are SQVTM and ANQGSEA. This CDR3 spans 14 amino acids. Here the CDR3 DNA reads TGCAGCACAACCGGGGGGAATGGCGCAGATACGCAGTATTTT. Protein sequence: CSTTGGNGADTQYF.

The chain employs TRBV27 and TRBJ1-5, with TRBD1 as a possible D gene (6 bases). The CDR3 is 16 amino acids. In germline, CDR1 is MNHEY, CDR2 SMNVEV (reference sequence). V was trimmed by 6 bases and J by 3 bases, leaving 18 bases between them. CDR3 sequence: CASSPGHRAFNQPQHF. The CDR3 DNA follows: TGTGCCAGCAGCCCCGGCCACAGGGCTTTCAATCAGCCCCAGCATTTT.

The chain couples TRBV5-4 to TRBJ2-7; D perhaps matches TRBD2 (5 bases). This CDR3 has 15 amino acids. V was shortened by 1 base and J by 2 bases, with 13 bases between the two germline ends. CDR1 and CDR2 from the germline V gene are SGHNT and YYREEE (reference sequence). The DNA for the CDR3 is TGTGCCAGCAGCTTGAGCTCAGCGGCAACCTACGAGCAGTACTTC. It specifies CASSLSSAATYEQYF.

This rearrangement joins TRBV5-1 to TRBJ1-3; D is uncertain. Germline lookup yields CDR1 SGHRS and CDR2 YFSETQ. The CDR3 is 16 amino acids. With 0 bases removed from V and 0 bases from J, the gap between germline ends came to 10 bases. DNA for the CDR3: TGCGCCAGCAGCTTGGCCGGGATGAGCTCTGGAAACACCATATATTTT. Translation gives CASSLAGMSSGNTIYF.

The J gene is TRBJ2-7, the V gene TRBV9, with a tentative D call TRBD2 (7 bases). Germline CDR1 reads SGDLS; CDR2 reads YYNGEE. The CDR3 spans 16 residues. V gave up 3 bases and J gave up 0 bases, with 16 bases separating them. The CDR3 coding sequence is TGTGCCAGCAGCGCTTCTCCCGCGGGGGCCTCCTACGAGCAGTACTTC. This translates into CASSASPAGASYEQYF. Looking up the rest from reference TRBV9 and TRBJ2-7 gives the full variable domain: DSGVTQTPKHLITATGQRVTLRCSPRSGDLSVYWYQQSLDQGLQFLIQYYNGEERAKGNILERFSAQQFPDLHSELNLSSLELGDSALYFCASSASPAGASYEQYFGPGTRLTVT.

The chain links TRBV7-9 to TRBJ2-2, with TRBD2 as a possible D gene (6 bases). The CDR3 spans 14 residues. Trimming cost V 6 bases and J 4 bases, with 12 bases left between them. Germline V CDR1 and CDR2: SEHNR, FQNEAQ (reference sequence). This chain's CDR3 is CASRVPGGTGELFF. In DNA form, the CDR3 reads TGTGCCAGCAGGGTCCCCGGGGGCACCGGGGAGCTGTTTTTT.

The chain couples TRBV4-3 to TRBJ2-3; D is unresolved. CDR1 is LGHNA and CDR2 is YSLEER in the germline V gene. This CDR3 spans 16 amino acids. Trimming stripped 0 bases from V and 10 bases from J, with 20 bases between. As DNA, the CDR3 is TGCGCCAGCAGCCAAGATGGCGCCTCCCGGCAAACTGCGCAGTATTTT. Protein product: CASSQDGASRQTAQYF.

The chain uses TRBV15 and TRBJ1-4, with D perhaps matching TRBD1 (5 bases). The CDR3 contains 14 residues. The germline CDR1 and CDR2 sequences are LNHNV and YYDKDF (reference sequence). Trimming stripped 0 bases from V and 10 bases from J, with 12 bases between. CDR3 amino acids: CATSRDHQGGKLFF. In DNA, the CDR3 is TGTGCCACCAGCAGAGATCACCAGGGAGGAAAACTGTTTTTT.

This chain connects TRBV7-2 to TRBJ2-1; TRBD2 might be the D (6 bases). V lost 2 bases and J lost 0, with 11 bases in between. This CDR3 contains 16 residues. CDR1 SGHTA and CDR2 FQGNSA come from the germline V gene. The chain's CDR3 is CASSLYGSPSYNEQFF. The CDR3 nucleotides are TGTGCCAGCAGCTTATACGGGAGCCCCTCCTACAATGAGCAGTTCTTC.

The J gene is TRBJ2-7, the V gene TRBV27; the D is unclear. Germline values: CDR1 MNHEY, CDR2 SMNVEV (reference sequence). This CDR3 is 15 amino acids long. V lost 8 bases to trimming and J lost 3 bases, with 20 bases between them. CDR3 nucleotide sequence: TGTGCCAGCGCAAACCTCGGTACGAGAGACTACGAGCAGTACTTC. The encoded protein is CASANLGTRDYEQYF.

The chain recombines TRBV11-2 with TRBJ2-5, with 7 bases that match TRBD1. Germline V CDR1 and CDR2: SGHAT, FQNNGV. The CDR3 contains 14 residues. V was pared by 3 bases and J by 4 bases, with 5 bases of the junction left unmatched. CDR3 bases: TGTGCCAGCAGCTTGGGGACAGTGGGAGAGACCCAGTACTTC. Translation gives CASSLGTVGETQYF.

A remark on this clone: Other DNA sequences from this sample encode an identical CDR3 as well. The chain uses TRBV9 and TRBJ2-1, with D possibly TRBD2 on 5 matching bases. The CDR3 runs to 15 residues. Trimming cost V 0 bases and J 3 bases, with 10 bases left between them. Per germline, CDR1 SGDLS and CDR2 YYNGEE. CDR3 protein: CASSVDLGSYNEQFF. The CDR3 nucleotides are TGTGCCAGCAGCGTAGACCTAGGGAGCTACAATGAGCAGTTCTTC.

V is TRBV6-1 and J is TRBJ1-2, with TRBD1 identical over 7 bases. After removal of 6 bases from V and 3 bases from J, the junction contained 7 bases not matched to a gene. The CDR3 has 14 residues. Germline-derived CDR1 and CDR2 are MNHNS and SASEGT. This CDR3 is CASSRGSKHYGYTF. As DNA, the CDR3 is TGTGCCAGCAGCAGGGGGAGCAAGCACTATGGCTACACCTTC.